These 13 T cell receptor beta chains came from one sample sequenced in a study of blood T cell repertoires in COVID-19. The assay was immunoSEQ multiplex PCR, and TCRdb's table has in-frame clones only and misses some. Found here are 200,000 to 250,000 clones, more than 70% of them singletons; the top ten hold roughly 2.5%. Sequencing used peripheral blood. These receptors were collected from a woman aged 60-75 years with acute or convalescent COVID-19.

The table lists this clone with a few counts. The chain uses TRBV7-9 and TRBJ2-1; D perhaps matches TRBD2 (6 bases). V shed 1 base and J shed 5 bases, with 12 bases lying between them. In germline, CDR1 is SEHNR, CDR2 FQNEAQ (reference sequence). This CDR3 region has 15 residues. CDR3 nucleotides: TGTGCCAGCAGCTTAGGACTAGGAGCCAACAATGAGCAGTTCTTC. It translates to CASSLGLGANNEQFF.

J is TRBJ1-2 and V is TRBV18, with 7 bases fitting TRBD1. Germline trimming cut 1 base from V and 4 bases from J; bases unmatched to any gene: 3. Germline CDR1 is KGHSH and CDR2 is LQKENI. The CDR3 contains 14 residues. This CDR3 reads CASSPLDRAYGYTF. In DNA, the CDR3 is TGTGCCAGCTCACCACTAGACAGGGCCTATGGCTACACCTTC. The full variable domain, rest sourced from reference TRBV18 and TRBJ1-2, is NAGVMQNPRHLVRRRGQEARLRCSPMKGHSHVYWYRQLPEEGLKFMVYLQKENIIDESGMPKERFSAEFPKEGPSILRIQQVVRGDSAAYFCASSPLDRAYGYTFGSGTRLTVV.

The chain employs TRBV19 and TRBJ1-2; weak D call: TRBD1 (5 bases). Looked up from germline, CDR1 is LNHDA and CDR2 is SQIVND (reference sequence). Deletions cut 7 bases from V and 3 bases from J, with 15 bases between. The CDR3 has 14 amino acids. The CDR3 nucleotides are TGTGCCAGTATTCGCACAGGACGGGACTATGGCTACACCTTC. Translating gives CASIRTGRDYGYTF.

This clone appeared a few times. The chain joins TRBV5-1 to TRBJ2-1; D unresolved. V lost 6 bases, J lost 7 bases, and 23 bases lay in between. The V gene's germline CDR1 is SGHRS and CDR2 YFSETQ. CDR3 length equals 16 residues. The CDR3 is CASKLVSKINANEQFF. The CDR3 DNA reads as TGCGCCAGCAAGTTGGTAAGCAAGATCAACGCGAATGAGCAGTTCTTC.

The CDR3 is CASSPDARTGQYF. As DNA, the CDR3 is TGTGCCAGCAGCCCAGACGCAAGGACTGGCCAGTACTTC. This chain connects TRBV3-1 (or the pseudogene TRBV3-2) to TRBJ2-4, with D maybe TRBD2 (5 bases). This CDR3 comprises 13 residues. V was clipped by 4 bases and J by 13 bases, with 17 bases between them. Germline lookup yields CDR1 LGHDT and CDR2 YNNKEL (reference sequence).

This chain connects TRBV28 to TRBJ1-4; the match to TRBD1 covers 10 bases. After removal of 4 bases from V and 8 bases from J, the junction contained 7 bases not matched to a gene. This CDR3 has 15 residues. Germline values: CDR1 MDHEN, CDR2 SYDVKM. In DNA form, the CDR3 reads TGTGCCAGCAGTTCCCCGGGACAGGGGAAGGAAAAACTGTTTTTT. It translates to CASSSPGQGKEKLFF.

This clone was seen just once. The chain employs TRBV5-6 and TRBJ2-3; 9 bases match TRBD1. J lost 4 bases, V lost 5 bases, and 8 bases had no gene match. This CDR3 is 15 amino acids long. Germline CDR1 reads SGHDT; CDR2 reads YYEEEE. Here the CDR3 DNA reads TGTGCCAGCAGGGATACAGGGGGCGCATCAGATACGCAGTATTTT. Translating gives CASRDTGGASDTQYF.

This rearrangement joins TRBV2 to TRBJ2-7; 8 bases agree with TRBD2. From germline, CDR1 is SNHLY and CDR2 FYNNEI. The V segment lost 8 bases and the J segment 2 bases; nucleotides outside the gene matches: 8. The CDR3 runs 14 residues. The CDR3 region has the DNA TGTGCCAGCCCTTTAGCGGGATCGCCCTACGAGCAGTACTTC. Protein product: CASPLAGSPYEQYF.

The chain is built from TRBV30 and TRBJ2-7, with 8 bases identical to TRBD1. The ends lost 7 bases at V and 0 bases at J; junction bases unmatched: 8. Germline V CDR1 and CDR2: GTSNPN, SVGIG (reference sequence). The CDR3 runs 14 residues. CDR3 coding DNA: TGTGCCTTCGATGACAGGGGCGGCTCCTACGAGCAGTACTTC. Translating gives CAFDDRGGSYEQYF.

This clone was seen just once. The J gene is TRBJ2-1, the V gene TRBV7-2; possible D gene TRBD1, 5 bases. The CDR3 consists of 16 residues. The germline CDR1 and CDR2 sequences are SGHTA and FQGNSA. V lost 5 bases to trimming and J lost 1 base, with 15 bases between them. CDR3 residues: CASSTGLVWSYNEQFF. CDR3 in DNA: TGTGCCAGCAGCACAGGATTAGTTTGGTCCTACAATGAGCAGTTCTTC.

The V gene is TRBV18, the J gene TRBJ1-2; no firm D call. Germline V gene data show CDR1 as KGHSH and CDR2 as LQKENI. V dropped 4 bases and J dropped 4 bases, with 13 bases sitting between them. This CDR3 has 14 amino acids. The CDR3 nucleotides are TGTGCCAGCTCACTCGACATATACAGCTATGGCTACACCTTC. This translates into CASSLDIYSYGYTF.

V and J are TRBV11-2 and TRBJ2-1, with a possible D match to TRBD1 (5 bases). V shed 0 bases and J shed 8 bases, with 11 bases lying between them. This CDR3 is 14 amino acids long. The V gene's germline CDR1 is SGHAT and CDR2 FQNNGV. CDR3 residues: CASSLESGAHEQFF. The DNA of the CDR3 is TGTGCCAGCAGCTTAGAAAGTGGGGCACATGAGCAGTTCTTC.

The chain employs TRBV18 and TRBJ2-5, with 7 bases aligning to TRBD1. Germline CDR1 is KGHSH and CDR2 is LQKENI. J gave up 5 bases and V 3 bases, and 3 bases lay outside the gene matches. CDR3 length equals 13 residues. CDR3: CASSPDRAETQYF. The CDR3 bases are TGTGCCAGCTCACCCGACAGGGCTGAGACCCAGTACTTC.